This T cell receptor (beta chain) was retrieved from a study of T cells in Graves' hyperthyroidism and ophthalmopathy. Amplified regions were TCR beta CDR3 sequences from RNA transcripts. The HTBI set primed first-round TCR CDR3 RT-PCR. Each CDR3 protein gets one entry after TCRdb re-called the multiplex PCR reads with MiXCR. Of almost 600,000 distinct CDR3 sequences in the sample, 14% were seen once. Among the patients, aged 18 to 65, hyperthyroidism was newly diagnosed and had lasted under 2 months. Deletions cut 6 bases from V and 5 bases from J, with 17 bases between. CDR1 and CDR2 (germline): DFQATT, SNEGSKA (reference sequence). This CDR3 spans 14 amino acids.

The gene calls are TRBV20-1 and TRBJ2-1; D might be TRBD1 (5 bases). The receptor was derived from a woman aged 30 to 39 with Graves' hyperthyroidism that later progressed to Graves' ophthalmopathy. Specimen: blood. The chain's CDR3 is CSAPRTTTHNEQFF. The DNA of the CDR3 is TGCAGTGCCCCAAGGACAACCACCCACAATGAGCAGTTCTTC.